This TCR beta chain was documented in a study of shared clonotypes between healthy human individuals. Study results and limitations: Naive subsets generally had larger estimated richness than memory subsets.

The assay was carried out at the deep level. Per sorted-subset replicate PCR, input was approximately 210 ng DNA, representing tens of thousands of T cell genomes. TCRdb keeps only in-frame clones here, not all; method: immunoSEQ multiplex PCR. Of about 800,000 clones in the sample, around 96% were seen once. This CDR3 has 16 amino acids. Between the trimmed V and J ends, which lost 3 bases and 4 bases, there was a span of 18 bases. Per germline, CDR1 MDHEN and CDR2 SYDVKM. Terminally differentiated effector memory CD45RA+ cells were excluded from the naive CD8 cells, which were CD45RO-negative and positively selected for CCR7. Of note for this clone: Its cognate antigen is unknown.

Sequencing was performed on naive CD8+ T cells sorted from blood. The chain has TRBV28 and TRBJ1-2; D not certain. The clonotype was recovered from a man younger than 40 in good health. In nucleotides, the CDR3 is TGTGCCAGCAGTTTCTATCTGCGTGACGGAGGCTATGGCTACACCTTC. This sequence encodes CASSFYLRDGGYGYTF.